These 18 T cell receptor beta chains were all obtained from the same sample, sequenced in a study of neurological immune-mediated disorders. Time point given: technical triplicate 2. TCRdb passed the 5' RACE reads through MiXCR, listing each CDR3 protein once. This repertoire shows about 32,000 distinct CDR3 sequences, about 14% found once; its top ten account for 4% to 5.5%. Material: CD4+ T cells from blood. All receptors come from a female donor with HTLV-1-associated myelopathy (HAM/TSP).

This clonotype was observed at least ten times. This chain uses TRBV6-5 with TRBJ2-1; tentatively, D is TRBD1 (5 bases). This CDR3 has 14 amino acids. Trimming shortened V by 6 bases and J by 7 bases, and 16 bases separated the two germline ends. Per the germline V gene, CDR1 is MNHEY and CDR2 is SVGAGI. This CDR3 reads CASRGRQIGNEQFF. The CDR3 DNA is TGTGCCAGCAGGGGTAGACAGATCGGTAATGAGCAGTTCTTC.

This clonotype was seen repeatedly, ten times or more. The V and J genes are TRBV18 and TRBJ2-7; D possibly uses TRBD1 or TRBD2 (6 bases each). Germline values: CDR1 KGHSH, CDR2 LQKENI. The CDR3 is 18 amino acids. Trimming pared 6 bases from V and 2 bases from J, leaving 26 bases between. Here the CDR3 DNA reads TGTGCCAGCTCCCTAACAGCTCCCGGGGGCGCAACCCCCTACGAGCAGTACTTC. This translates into CASSLTAPGGATPYEQYF.

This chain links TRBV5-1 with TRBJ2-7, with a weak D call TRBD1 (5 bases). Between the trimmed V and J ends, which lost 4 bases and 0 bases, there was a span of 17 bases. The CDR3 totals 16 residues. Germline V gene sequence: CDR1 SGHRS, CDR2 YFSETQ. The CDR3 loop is CASSKKSQVASYEQYF. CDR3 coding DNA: TGCGCCAGCAGCAAAAAATCACAGGTCGCCTCCTACGAGCAGTACTTC. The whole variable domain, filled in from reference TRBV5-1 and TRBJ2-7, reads KAGVTQTPRYLIKTRGQQVTLSCSPISGHRSVSWYQQTPGQGLQFLFEYFSETQRNKGNFPGRFSGRQFSNSRSEMNVSTLELGDSALYLCASSKKSQVASYEQYFGPGTRLTVT.

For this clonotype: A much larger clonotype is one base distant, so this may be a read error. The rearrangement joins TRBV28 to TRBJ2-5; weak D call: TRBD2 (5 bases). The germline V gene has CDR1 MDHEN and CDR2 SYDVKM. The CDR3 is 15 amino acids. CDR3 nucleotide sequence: TGTGCCATCAGTTTAAGCCCCGGGAACCAAGAGACCCAGTACTTC. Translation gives CAISLSPGNQETQYF.

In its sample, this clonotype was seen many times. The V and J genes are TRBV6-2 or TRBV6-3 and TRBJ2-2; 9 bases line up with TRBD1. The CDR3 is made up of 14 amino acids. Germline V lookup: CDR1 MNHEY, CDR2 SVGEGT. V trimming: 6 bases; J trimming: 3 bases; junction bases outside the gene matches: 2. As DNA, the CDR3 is TGTGCCAGCAGGAGACAGGGGGACACCGGGGAGCTGTTTTTT. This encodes CASRRQGDTGELFF.

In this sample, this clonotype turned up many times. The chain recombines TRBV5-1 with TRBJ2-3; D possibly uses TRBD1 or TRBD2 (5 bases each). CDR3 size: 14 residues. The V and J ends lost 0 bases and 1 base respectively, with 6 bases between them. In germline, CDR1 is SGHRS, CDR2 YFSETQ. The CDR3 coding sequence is TGCGCCAGCAGCTTGGGAGGGGGCACAGATACGCAGTATTTT. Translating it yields CASSLGGGTDTQYF.

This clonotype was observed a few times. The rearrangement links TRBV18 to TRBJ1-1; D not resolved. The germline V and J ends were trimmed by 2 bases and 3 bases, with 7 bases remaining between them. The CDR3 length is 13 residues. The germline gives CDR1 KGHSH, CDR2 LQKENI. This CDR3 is CASSPSGDTEAFF. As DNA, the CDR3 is TGTGCCAGCTCACCATCCGGAGACACTGAAGCTTTCTTT.

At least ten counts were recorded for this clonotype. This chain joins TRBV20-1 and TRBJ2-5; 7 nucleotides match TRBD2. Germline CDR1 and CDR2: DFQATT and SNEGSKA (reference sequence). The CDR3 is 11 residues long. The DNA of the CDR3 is TGCAGGGCTGGGAGCGGGGAGGACCAGTACTTC. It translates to CRAGSGEDQYF.

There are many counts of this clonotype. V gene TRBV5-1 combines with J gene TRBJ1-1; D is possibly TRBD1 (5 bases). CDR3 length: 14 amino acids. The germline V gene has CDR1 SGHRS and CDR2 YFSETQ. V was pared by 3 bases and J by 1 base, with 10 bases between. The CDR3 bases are TGCGCCAGCAGCTGGGGGGGGACGAACACTGAAGCTTTCTTT. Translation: CASSWGGTNTEAFF.

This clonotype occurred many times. CDR3 sequence: CASSSIYEAFF. The CDR3 DNA reads TGTGCCAGCAGTTCCATTTATGAAGCTTTCTTT. This sequence joins TRBV28 and TRBJ1-1; D ambiguous. CDR1 and CDR2 from the germline V gene are MDHEN and SYDVKM. Trimming took off 4 bases at V and 7 bases at J, with 7 bases between the two ends. The CDR3 covers 11 residues.

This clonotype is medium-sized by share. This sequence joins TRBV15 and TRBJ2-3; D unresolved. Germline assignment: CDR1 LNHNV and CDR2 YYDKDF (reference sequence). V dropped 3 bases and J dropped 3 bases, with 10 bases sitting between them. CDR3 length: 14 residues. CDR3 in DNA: TGTGCCACCAGCAGGTCCTTGGGAACAGATACGCAGTATTTT. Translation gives CATSRSLGTDTQYF. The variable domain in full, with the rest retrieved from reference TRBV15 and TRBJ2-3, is DAMVIQNPRYQVTQFGKPVTLSCSQTLNHNVMYWYQQKSSQAPKLLFHYYDKDFNNEADTPDNFQSRRPNTSFCFLDIRSPGLGDTAMYLCATSRSLGTDTQYFGPGTRLTVL.

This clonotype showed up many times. The CDR3, as DNA: TGCAGTGCCCATGGACAGACCACAGATACGCAGTATTTT. This gives the protein CSAHGQTTDTQYF. The V gene is TRBV20-1, the J gene TRBJ2-3; weak D call: TRBD1 (6 bases). This CDR3 spans 13 amino acids. CDR1 is DFQATT, CDR2 SNEGSKA, per germline (reference sequence). V was shortened by 6 bases and J by 2 bases, with 12 bases between the two germline ends.

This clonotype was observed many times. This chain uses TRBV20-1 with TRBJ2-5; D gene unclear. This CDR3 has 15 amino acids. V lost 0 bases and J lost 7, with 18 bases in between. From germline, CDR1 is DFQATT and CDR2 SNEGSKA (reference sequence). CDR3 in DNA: TGCAGTGCTAGAGATGCCCTAGTTGGCGAGACGACCCAGTACTTC. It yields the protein CSARDALVGETTQYF.

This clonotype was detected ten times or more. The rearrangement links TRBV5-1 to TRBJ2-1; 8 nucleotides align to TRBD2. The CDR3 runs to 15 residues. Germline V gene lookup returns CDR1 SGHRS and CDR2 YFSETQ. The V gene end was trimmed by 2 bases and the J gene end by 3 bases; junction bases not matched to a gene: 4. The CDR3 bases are TGCGCCAGCAGCTTTGGACTAGCCCTCTACAATGAGCAGTTCTTC. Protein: CASSFGLALYNEQFF.

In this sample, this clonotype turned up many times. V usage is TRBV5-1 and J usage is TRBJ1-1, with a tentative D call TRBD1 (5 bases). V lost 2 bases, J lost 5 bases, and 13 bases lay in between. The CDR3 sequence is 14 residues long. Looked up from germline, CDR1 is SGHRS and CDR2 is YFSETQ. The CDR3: CASSLQGGATEAFF. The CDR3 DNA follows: TGCGCCAGCAGCTTACAAGGCGGGGCGACTGAAGCTTTCTTT.

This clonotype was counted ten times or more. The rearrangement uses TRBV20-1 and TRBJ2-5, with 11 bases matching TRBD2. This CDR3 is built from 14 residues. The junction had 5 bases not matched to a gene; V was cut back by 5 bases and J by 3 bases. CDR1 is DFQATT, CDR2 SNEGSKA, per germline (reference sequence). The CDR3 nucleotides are TGCAGTGCTTACCAACTAGCGGGAGAAGAGACCCAGTACTTC. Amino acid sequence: CSAYQLAGEETQYF.

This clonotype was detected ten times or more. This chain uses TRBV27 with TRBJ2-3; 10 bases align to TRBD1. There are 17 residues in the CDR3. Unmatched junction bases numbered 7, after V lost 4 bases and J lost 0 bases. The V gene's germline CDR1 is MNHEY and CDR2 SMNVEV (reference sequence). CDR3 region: CASSSMTGGLSTDTQYF. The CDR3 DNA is TGTGCCAGCAGTTCCATGACAGGGGGCCTTAGCACAGATACGCAGTATTTT.

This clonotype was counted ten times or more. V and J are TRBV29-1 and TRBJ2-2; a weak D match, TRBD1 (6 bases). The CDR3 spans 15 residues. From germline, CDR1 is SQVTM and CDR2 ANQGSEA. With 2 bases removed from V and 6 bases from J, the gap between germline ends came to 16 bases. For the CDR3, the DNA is TGCAGCGTTGAATTCGGCAGGGGCGGTTCCGGGGAGCTGTTTTTT. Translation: CSVEFGRGGSGELFF.